This T cell receptor (beta chain) originates from a study of blood T cell repertoires in COVID-19. The data were produced by immunoSEQ multiplex PCR, yet TCRdb's version contains in-frame clones alone and is incomplete. Here the sample spans around 250,000 clones, 75% to 90% being singletons. This clone occurred once. The CDR3 runs to 15 residues. Trimming took 4 bases from V and 8 from J; bases not matched to a gene: 7. Germline CDR1 reads MGHRA; CDR2 reads YSYEKL. The clonotype comes from a woman in her 30s who had recovered from COVID-19. The J gene is TRBJ2-1, the V gene TRBV4-1; TRBD2 matches at 11 bases. Sequencing input: PBMCs or T cells enriched from blood (not recorded which). The CDR3 loop reads CASSPSGRPADEQFF. The CDR3 DNA sequence: TGCGCCAGCAGCCCTAGCGGGAGGCCCGCGGATGAGCAGTTCTTC.